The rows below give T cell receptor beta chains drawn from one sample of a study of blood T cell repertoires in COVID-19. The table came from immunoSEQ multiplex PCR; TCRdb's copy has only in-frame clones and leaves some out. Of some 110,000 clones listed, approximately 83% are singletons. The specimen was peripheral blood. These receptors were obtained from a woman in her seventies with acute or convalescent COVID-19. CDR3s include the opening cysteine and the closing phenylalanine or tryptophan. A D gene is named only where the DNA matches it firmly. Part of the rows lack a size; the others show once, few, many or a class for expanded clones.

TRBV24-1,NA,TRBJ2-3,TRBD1,CATSSGTGGTDTQYF,TGTGCCACCAGTTCCGGGACAGGGGGCACAGATACGCAGTATTTT
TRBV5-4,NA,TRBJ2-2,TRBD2,CASRAGTRGGDGELFF,TGTGCCAGCAGGGCTGGGACTAGAGGGGGGGACGGGGAGCTGTTTTTT
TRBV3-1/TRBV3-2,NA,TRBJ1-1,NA,CASSQDRGHPNTEAFF,TGTGCCAGCAGCCAAGATAGGGGTCATCCGAACACTGAAGCTTTCTTT
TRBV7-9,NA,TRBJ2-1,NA,CASSAPGTPPYNEQFF,TGTGCCAGCAGCGCCCCCGGGACTCCTCCCTACAATGAGCAGTTCTTC
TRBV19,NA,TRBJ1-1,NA,CASSITGNTEAFF,TGTGCCAGTAGTATCACGGGGAACACTGAAGCTTTCTTT
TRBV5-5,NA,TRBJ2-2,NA,CASSLVGQTNTGELFF,TGTGCCAGCAGCTTGGTGGGGCAGACCAACACCGGGGAGCTGTTTTTT
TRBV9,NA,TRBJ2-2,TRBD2,CANLPSGTSGGPRTGELFF,TGTGCCAATCTACCCTCCGGGACTAGCGGGGGCCCGAGGACCGGGGAGCTGTTTTTT
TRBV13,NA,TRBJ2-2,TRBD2,CASSLRRGSVTGELFF,TGTGCCAGCAGCTTACGTCGCGGGAGTGTGACCGGGGAGCTGTTTTTT
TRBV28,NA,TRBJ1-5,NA,CASTLGGGGQPQHF,TGTGCCAGCACCCTAGGGGGGGGCGGTCAGCCCCAGCATTTT
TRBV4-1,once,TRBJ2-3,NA,CASSFFEVSTDTQYF,TGCGCCAGCAGCTTTTTTGAGGTCAGCACAGATACGCAGTATTTT
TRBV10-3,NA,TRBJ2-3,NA,CAISDLAGDTQYF,TGTGCCATCAGTGACCTAGCAGGAGATACGCAGTATTTT
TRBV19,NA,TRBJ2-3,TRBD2,CASSEREDPRDTQYF,TGTGCCAGTAGTGAGCGGGAGGACCCTCGCGATACGCAGTATTTT
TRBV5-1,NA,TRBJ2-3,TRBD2,CASSLASGSTDTQYF,TGCGCCAGCAGCTTAGCTAGCGGGAGCACAGATACGCAGTATTTT
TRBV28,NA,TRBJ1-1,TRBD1,CASSTTGTTEAFF,TGTGCCAGCAGTACGACAGGGACAACTGAAGCTTTCTTT
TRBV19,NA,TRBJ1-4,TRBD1,CASSTYRGRNEKLFF,TGTGCCAGTAGTACATACAGGGGGCGAAATGAAAAACTGTTTTTT
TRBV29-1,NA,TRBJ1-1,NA,CSVQTDMNTEAFF,TGCAGCGTTCAGACTGATATGAACACTGAAGCTTTCTTT
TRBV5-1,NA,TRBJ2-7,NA,CASSLGGDSHTYEQYF,TGCGCCAGCAGCTTGGGGGGGGACAGTCACACCTACGAGCAGTACTTC
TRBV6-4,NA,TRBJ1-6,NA,CASSDQTDSPLHF,TGTGCCAGCAGTGACCAGACAGATTCACCCCTCCACTTT
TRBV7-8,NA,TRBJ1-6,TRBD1,CASSPNTGGNSPLHF,TGTGCCAGCAGCCCTAATACAGGGGGGAATTCACCCCTCCACTTT
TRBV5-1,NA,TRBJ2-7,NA,CASSPGLGGIPYEQYF,TGCGCCAGCAGCCCCGGACTTGGCGGGATCCCCTACGAGCAGTACTTC
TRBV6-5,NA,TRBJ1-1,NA,CASSHLRENTEAFF,TGTGCCAGCAGTCACCTCAGGGAGAACACTGAAGCTTTCTTT
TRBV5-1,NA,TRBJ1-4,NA,CASSFGGDEKLFF,TGCGCCAGCAGCTTCGGCGGAGATGAAAAACTGTTTTTT
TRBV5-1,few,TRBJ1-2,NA,CASSLARAYGYTF,TGCGCCAGCAGCTTAGCCAGGGCCTATGGCTACACCTTC
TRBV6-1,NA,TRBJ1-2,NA,CASSEWGADYGYTF,TGTGCCAGCAGTGAGTGGGGCGCGGACTATGGCTACACCTTC
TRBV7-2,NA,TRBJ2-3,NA,CASSYRSRTDTQYF,TGTGCCAGCAGCTACAGGTCCCGGACAGATACGCAGTATTTT
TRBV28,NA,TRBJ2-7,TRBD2,CASRQIVAGKSEQYF,TGTGCCAGCAGGCAAATCGTAGCGGGAAAAAGCGAGCAGTACTTC
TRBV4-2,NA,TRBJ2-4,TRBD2,CASSLGLAGNIQYF,TGTGCCAGCAGCCTTGGACTAGCGGGGAACATTCAGTACTTC
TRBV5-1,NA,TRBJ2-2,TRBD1,CASSQTGGNTGELFF,TGCGCCAGCAGCCAGACAGGGGGCAACACCGGGGAGCTGTTTTTT
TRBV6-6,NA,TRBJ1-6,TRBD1,CASSSGQGAKNSPLHF,TGTGCCAGCAGTTCAGGACAGGGGGCTAAGAATTCACCCCTCCACTTT
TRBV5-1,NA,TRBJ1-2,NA,CASSLAQTVQGGYTF,TGCGCCAGCAGCTTGGCTCAGACAGTGCAAGGTGGCTACACCTTC
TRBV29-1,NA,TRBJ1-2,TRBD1,CSVSRGTGGNYGYTF,TGCAGCGTGTCCAGAGGGACAGGGGGAAACTATGGCTACACCTTC
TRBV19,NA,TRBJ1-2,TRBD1,CASSAGTGKLIGYTF,TGTGCCAGTAGCGCCGGGACAGGGAAGTTGATTGGCTACACCTTC